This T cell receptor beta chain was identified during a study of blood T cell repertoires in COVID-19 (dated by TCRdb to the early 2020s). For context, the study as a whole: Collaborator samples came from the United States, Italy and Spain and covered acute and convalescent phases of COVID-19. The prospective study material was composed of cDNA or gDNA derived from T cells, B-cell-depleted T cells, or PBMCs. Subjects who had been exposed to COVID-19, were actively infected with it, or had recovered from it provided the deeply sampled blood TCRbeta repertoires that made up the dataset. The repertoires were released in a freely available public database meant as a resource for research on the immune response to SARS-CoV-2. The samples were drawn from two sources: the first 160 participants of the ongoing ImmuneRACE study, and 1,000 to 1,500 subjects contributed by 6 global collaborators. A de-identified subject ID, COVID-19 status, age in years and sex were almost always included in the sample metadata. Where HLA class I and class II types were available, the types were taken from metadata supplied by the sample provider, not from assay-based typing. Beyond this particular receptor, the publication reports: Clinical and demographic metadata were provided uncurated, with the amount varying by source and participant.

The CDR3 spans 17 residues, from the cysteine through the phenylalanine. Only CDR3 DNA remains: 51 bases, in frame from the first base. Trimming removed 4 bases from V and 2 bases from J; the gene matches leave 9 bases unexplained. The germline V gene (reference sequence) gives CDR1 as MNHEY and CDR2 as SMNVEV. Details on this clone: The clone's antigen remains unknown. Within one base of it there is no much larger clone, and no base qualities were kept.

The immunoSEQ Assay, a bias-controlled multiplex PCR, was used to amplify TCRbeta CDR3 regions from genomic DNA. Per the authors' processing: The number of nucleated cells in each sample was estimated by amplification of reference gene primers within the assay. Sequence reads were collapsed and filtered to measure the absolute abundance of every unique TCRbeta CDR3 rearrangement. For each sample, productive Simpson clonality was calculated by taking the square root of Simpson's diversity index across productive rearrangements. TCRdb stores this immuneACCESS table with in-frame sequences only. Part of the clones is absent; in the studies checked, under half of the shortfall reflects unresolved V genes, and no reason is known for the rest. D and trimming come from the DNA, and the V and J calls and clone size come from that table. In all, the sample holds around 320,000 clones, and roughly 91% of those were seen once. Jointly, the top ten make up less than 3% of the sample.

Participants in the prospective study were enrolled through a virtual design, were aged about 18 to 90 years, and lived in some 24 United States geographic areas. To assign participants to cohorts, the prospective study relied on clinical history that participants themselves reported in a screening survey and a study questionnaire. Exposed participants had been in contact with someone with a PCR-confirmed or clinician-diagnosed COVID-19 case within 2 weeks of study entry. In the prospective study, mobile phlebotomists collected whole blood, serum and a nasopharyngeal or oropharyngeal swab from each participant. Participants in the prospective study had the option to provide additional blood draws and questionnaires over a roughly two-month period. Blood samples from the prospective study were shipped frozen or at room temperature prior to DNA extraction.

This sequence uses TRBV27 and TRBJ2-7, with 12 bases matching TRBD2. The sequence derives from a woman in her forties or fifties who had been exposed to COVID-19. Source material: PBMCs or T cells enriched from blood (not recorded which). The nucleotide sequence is TGTGCCAGCAGTTCAATCGGGACTAGCGGGCCGACCTACGAGCAGTACTTC. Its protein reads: CASSSIGTSGPTYEQYF.